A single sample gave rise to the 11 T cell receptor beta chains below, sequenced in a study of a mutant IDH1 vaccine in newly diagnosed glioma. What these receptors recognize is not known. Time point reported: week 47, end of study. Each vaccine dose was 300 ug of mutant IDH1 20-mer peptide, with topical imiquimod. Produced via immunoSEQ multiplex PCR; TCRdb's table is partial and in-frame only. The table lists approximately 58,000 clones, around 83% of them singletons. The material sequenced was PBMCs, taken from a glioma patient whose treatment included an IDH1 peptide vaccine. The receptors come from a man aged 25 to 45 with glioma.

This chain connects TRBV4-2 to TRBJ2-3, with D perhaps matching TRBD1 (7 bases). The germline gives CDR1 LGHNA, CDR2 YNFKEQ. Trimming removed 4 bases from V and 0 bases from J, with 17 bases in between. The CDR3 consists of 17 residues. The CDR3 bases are TGTGCCAGCAGCCGCGGGACAGACGCCTTTAGCACAGATACGCAGTATTTT. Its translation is CASSRGTDAFSTDTQYF.

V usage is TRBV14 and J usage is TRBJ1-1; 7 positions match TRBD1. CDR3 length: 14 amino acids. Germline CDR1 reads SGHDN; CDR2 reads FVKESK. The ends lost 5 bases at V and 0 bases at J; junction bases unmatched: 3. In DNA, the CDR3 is TGTGCCAGCAGCGACAGGGTGATGAACACTGAAGCTTTCTTT. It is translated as CASSDRVMNTEAFF.

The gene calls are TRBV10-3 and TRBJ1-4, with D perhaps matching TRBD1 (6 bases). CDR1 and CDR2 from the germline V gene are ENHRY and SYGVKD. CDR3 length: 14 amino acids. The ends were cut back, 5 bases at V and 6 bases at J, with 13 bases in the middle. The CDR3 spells CAISLDRWDEKLFF. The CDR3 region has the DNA TGTGCCATCAGTCTGGACAGATGGGATGAAAAACTGTTTTTT.

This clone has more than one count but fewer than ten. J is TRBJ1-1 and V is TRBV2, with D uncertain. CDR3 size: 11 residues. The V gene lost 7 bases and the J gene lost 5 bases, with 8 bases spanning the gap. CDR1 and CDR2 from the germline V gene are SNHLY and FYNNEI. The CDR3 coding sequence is TGTGCCAGCAAGGCTGATACTGAAGCTTTCTTT. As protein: CASKADTEAFF.

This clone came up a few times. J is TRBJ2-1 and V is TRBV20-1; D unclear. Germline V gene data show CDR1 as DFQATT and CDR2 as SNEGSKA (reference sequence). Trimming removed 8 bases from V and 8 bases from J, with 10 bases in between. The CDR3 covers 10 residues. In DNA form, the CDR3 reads TGCAGTCCTACCAAGCATGAGCAGTTCTTC. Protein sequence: CSPTKHEQFF.

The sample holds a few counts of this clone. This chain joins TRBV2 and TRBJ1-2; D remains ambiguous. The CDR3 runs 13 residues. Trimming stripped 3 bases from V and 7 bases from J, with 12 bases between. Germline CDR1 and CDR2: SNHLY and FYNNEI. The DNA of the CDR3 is TGTGCCAGCAGTGATGAAAGAAAGAGTGGCTACACCTTC. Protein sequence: CASSDERKSGYTF. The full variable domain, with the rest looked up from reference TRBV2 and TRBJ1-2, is EPEVTQTPSHQVTQMGQEVILRCVPISNHLYFYWYRQILGQKVEFLVSFYNNEISEKSEIFDDQFSVERPDGSNFTLKIRSTKLEDSAMYFCASSDERKSGYTFGSGTRLTVV.

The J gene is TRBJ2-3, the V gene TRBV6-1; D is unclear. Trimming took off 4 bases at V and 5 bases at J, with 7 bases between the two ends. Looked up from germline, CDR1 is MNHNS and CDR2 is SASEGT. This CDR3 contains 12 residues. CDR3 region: CASSASIDTQYF. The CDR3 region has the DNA TGTGCCAGCAGTGCCTCTATAGATACGCAGTATTTT.

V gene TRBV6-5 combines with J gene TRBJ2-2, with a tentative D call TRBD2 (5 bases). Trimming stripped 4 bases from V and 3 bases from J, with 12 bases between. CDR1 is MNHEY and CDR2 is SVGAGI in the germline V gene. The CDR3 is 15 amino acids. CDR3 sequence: CASSWRTVDTGELFF. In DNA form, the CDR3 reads TGTGCCAGCAGTTGGAGGACGGTCGACACCGGGGAGCTGTTTTTT.

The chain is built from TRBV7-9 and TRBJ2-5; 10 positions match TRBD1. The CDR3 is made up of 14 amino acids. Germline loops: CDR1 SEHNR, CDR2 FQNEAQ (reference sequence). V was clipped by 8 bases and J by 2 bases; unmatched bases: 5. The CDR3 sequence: CASGDRGRQETQYF. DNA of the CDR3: TGTGCCAGCGGCGACAGGGGGCGACAAGAGACCCAGTACTTC.

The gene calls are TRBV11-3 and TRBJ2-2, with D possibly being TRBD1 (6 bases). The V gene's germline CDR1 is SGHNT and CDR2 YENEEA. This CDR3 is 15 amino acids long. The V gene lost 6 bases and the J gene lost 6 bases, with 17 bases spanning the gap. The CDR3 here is CASSQQGVKSGELFF. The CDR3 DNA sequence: TGTGCCAGCAGTCAACAGGGAGTAAAGTCCGGGGAGCTGTTTTTT. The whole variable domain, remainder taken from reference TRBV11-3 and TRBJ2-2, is EAGVVQSPRYKIIEKKQPVAFWCNPISGHNTLYWYLQNLGQGPELLIRYENEEAVDDSQLPKDRFSAERLKGVDSTLKIQPAELGDSAVYLCASSQQGVKSGELFFGEGSRLTVL.

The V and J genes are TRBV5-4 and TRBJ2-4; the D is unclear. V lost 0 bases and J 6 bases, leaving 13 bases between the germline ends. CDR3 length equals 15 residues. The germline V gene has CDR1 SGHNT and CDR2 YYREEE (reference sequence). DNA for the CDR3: TGTGCCAGCAGCTTGGAGGCAGGCCCCTTAAACATTCAGTACTTC. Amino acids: CASSLEAGPLNIQYF.